This entry describes one T cell receptor beta chain. This clone was found a few times. It lacks a known antigen. Base qualities are missing; no much larger clone stands one base away. The sample comes from a study of cytomegalovirus exposure and HLA in healthy donors (dated by TCRdb to the late 2010s). Regarding the complete study: In an earlier analysis of some 610 of the donors, 276 Gb of sequence data and 90 million to 120 million unique TCR beta sequences from about 190 million T cells were reported. In the later analysis, no new phenotypic data were used to find candidate immune exposures; instead, reliance was placed on TCR beta sequences and their occurrence across donors. Donor age, sex, ethnicity and CMV serostatus were compiled alongside the repertoire data. HLA typing included class I and class II loci at four-digit resolution. In an earlier analysis of roughly 580 of the donors, high-throughput TCR beta sequencing was used to judge whether each TCR beta V gene segment behaved as functional or pseudogenic. An early release that covered approximately 600 HLA-typed donors contained about 290 gigabases of sequencing data and tens of millions of unique TCR sequences. To predict cytomegalovirus infection status, the study combined high-throughput TCR immunosequencing, statistical association of individual TCRs with disease status, and machine learning. The study aimed to test whether signatures of past pathogen exposure could be identified by cataloging public T cell receptors. A handful of DR-DQ haplotypes were handled as single units for association and clustering because linkage in the cohort was strong. A later genetic analysis took genome-wide SNP genotypes for about 65% of the roughly 670 donors and used that subset as a discovery cohort. On average, over 200,000 unique TCR beta nucleotide sequences were sequenced per donor among roughly 430 genotyped donors of the cohort, with about 19% of those sequences being non-productive. Besides the first cohort of more than 650 subjects, a separate validation cohort made up of 120 or so different subjects was used. The T cell repertoires of 700 or so subjects were profiled by immunosequencing and related to cytomegalovirus serostatus. Of the 398 genotyped donors, over 70% fell in the genetic ancestry cluster associated with self-reported Caucasian donors. In a later analysis, previously published TCR beta repertoires from several hundred donors were re-analyzed and high-resolution HLA genotyping was added so that TCR occurrence patterns could be studied. Every repertoire in the discovery cohort had been generated on one and the same sequencing platform. Typing coverage varied by locus: roughly 620-640 donors for A, B, C, DRB1 and DQB1; approximately 500 for DQA1; some 610 for DPA1; more than 450 for DPB1.

CDR3 length: 16 amino acids, cysteine to phenylalanine. CDR3 DNA is the only sequence kept; it has 48 bases, read in frame from the first base. At the junction V is shortened by 5 bases and J by 0 bases; bases outside the gene matches: 7. Per the germline V gene, SGHTA is the CDR1 and FQGNSA is the CDR2. The cohort was made up of hundreds of healthy bone marrow donors. Cohort members were all nominally healthy when sampled, although unrecorded immune exposures were likely present. The donor was CMV seronegative and belonged to the group of 380 or so seronegative cohort members. A peripheral blood sample was provided by each donor, and peripheral blood mononuclear cells were used for TCR beta sequencing. Genomic DNA extraction from the blood cell samples was performed with the Qiagen DNeasy Blood Extraction Kit. The full study reports these points: In a later analysis, 16,951 TCR beta sequences were associated with specific HLA alleles at a false discovery rate of 0.05. A later analysis found that TCR association rates varied across HLA loci, with DRB1 alleles showing the most associated TCRs and HLA-C alleles the fewest. While some public TCRs were present in many individuals, most TCR sequences turned up only very rarely across donors. In this cohort, only TCR beta chains were sequenced, and detectable features were limited by the absence of alpha or paired-chain data. Immune exposure information for the cohort was limited to CMV serostatus. Cytomegalovirus status was reported to be diagnosed by the classifier with high specificity and sensitivity in both the original and validation cohorts. Because the 87-base-pair reads could not distinguish some IMGT-functional V segments, including TRBV6-2 and TRBV6-3, those segments were excluded. In an earlier analysis of more than 500 of the donors, most TCR beta V segments appeared in productive rearrangements about 87% or about 30% of the time, broadly matching IMGT annotations. A group of highly shared sequence variants was considered likely to be a technical artifact of the sequencing pipeline. In a later genetic analysis, a missense DCLRE1C variant was associated with V-gene and J-gene trimming of TCR beta chains, and the association was replicated in an independent cohort. Because counts were too low, 15 to 20 rarely observed V segments, including chromosome 9 orphons, were excluded from the earlier analysis of roughly 580 of the donors. Presence/absence analyses assumed roughly uniform sequencing depth across donors, an assumption that may not hold. In a later analysis, HLA-associated TCR beta chains were found to be more clonally expanded and to have lower generation probabilities than equally common non-associated chains. A later analysis reported that several top co-occurrence clusters appeared linked to parvovirus B19, influenza, CMV and Epstein-Barr virus. Correlated functional status among segregating V segments might reflect linkage disequilibrium, but an unknown experimental factor could not be ruled out. In vitro tests confirmed that a few of the cytomegalovirus-associated TCR beta chains recognize cytomegalovirus antigens. According to the authors, the approach could potentially be generalized to other disease states and immunological phenotypes. According to a later analysis, most CMV-associated TCR beta chains appeared to be HLA-restricted, and the HLA associations seemed to be driven largely by CMV exposure. When HLA alleles, especially DR and DQ, strongly co-occurred, TCR associations were difficult to assign to individual alleles. In the study, 150 to 200 TCR beta chains were listed as associated with cytomegalovirus. A further reported finding was that TCR beta sequences accurately predicted the HLA-A and HLA-B alleles for most subjects in the first cohort. Because HLA typing was missing for some donors at each locus, association tests included only the typed subset. A later genetic analysis reported fewer N-insertions in productive TCRs among donors in an Asian-associated ancestry cluster than the roughly 650-donor mean.

Libraries were prepared through the immunoSEQ multiplex PCR assay. A mixture of 60 forward primers for TCR Vbeta segments and 13 reverse primers for TCR Jbeta segments was used in the multiplex PCR. Amplification of the CDR3 region of rearranged TCR beta genes was performed with a multiplex PCR assay on genomic DNA. On the Illumina HiSeq System, the amplified TCR beta libraries were sequenced as 87-base-pair reads. The paper's processing steps were these. Across the roughly 670 repertoires, a later analysis counted 75 million to 90 million unique TCR beta chains, 9.5 million to 13 million of which were shared by at least two donors. Raw reads were error-corrected and collapsed into unique sequences with a nearest-neighbor algorithm that merged closely related sequences to remove PCR and sequencing errors. CDR3 sequences were aligned to IMGT reference sequences to assign V, D and J gene segments. For a sequence to be retained, at least a six-nucleotide match to both a V gene segment and a J gene segment was required. Rearrangements were classified as productive when the CDR3 lacked stop codons and remained in frame with V and J, and all other rearrangements were classified as non-productive. Following IMGT convention, CDR3 was defined as the stretch from the second conserved V-encoded cysteine to the conserved J-encoded phenylalanine. In an earlier analysis of 550 to 650 of the donors, sequences lacking an unambiguous match to a single V gene segment were excluded. An earlier analysis of 550 to 650 of the donors classified V segments as functional when productive rearrangements were above 56.7% and as segregating when the standard deviation between donors was above 5%. A statistical classification framework was developed to diagnose cytomegalovirus status using the catalog of TCR beta chain sequences. A later analysis assigned V and J genes by comparing TCR nucleotide sequences with IMGT/GENE-DB human TR gene sequences. Using the TCRdist pipeline, a later analysis assigned CDR3 sequences along with most-parsimonious VDJ recombination scenarios. In a later analysis, every TCR beta chain was defined by the combination of its CDR3 amino acid sequence and its V-gene family, and reads without a unique V-gene family were dropped. A later analysis removed roughly 590 highly shared, low-generation-probability nucleotide sequences to deal with suspected cross-contamination and a sequencing artifact. A later analysis calculated a clonal expansion index for each public chain from normalized within-repertoire ranks of inferred template counts. Generation probabilities in a later analysis came from a VDJ recombination model fitted to out-of-frame rearrangements, and those results were checked against IGoR. A later analysis scored TCR-TCR, TCR-HLA and TCR-CMV co-occurrence with hypergeometric tests, applying a repertoire-size bias correction to TCR pairs. False discovery rates were estimated in a later analysis by permuting HLA or CMV assignments 20 times. In a later analysis, co-occurring TCRs were grouped with DBSCAN, and TCRdist sequence similarity was added when clustering was performed within HLA-allele-positive subsets. For co-occurrence clustering, repertoires with fewer than 30,000 or more than 120,000 public chains were excluded, along with several repertoires with anomalous nucleotide sharing. This immuneACCESS table, as held by TCRdb, lists in-frame sequences with V and J called but not all clones. Of the missing ones, under half trace to an unresolved V gene in checked studies; the others have no known cause. The D gene and trimming were derived from the DNA, and the V and J assignments and clone size from that table. The sample yields around 91,000 clones; 65% to 85% were counted once. The ten largest clones take up roughly 2% of the sample.

Rearrangement joined TRBV7-2 to TRBJ2-3, with 8 bases matching TRBD1. This receptor was obtained from a man aged 18 to 29 in good health and CMV-seronegative. Sequencing was carried out using PBMCs. The nucleotides are TGTGCCAGCAGCAACCCGACAGGGGCTAGCACAGATACGCAGTATTTT. The resulting protein is CASSNPTGASTDTQYF.